These 2 T cell receptor beta chains share one sample of origin, sequenced in a study of shared clonotypes between healthy human individuals. Clones were sequenced by immunoSEQ multiplex PCR, and TCRdb holds only the in-frame ones, with some missing. The sample has approximately 2,200,000 clones, about 93% seen once. In the naive CD8 group, cells lacked CD45RO and were positively selected for CCR7, so terminally differentiated effector memory CD45RA+ cells were left out. Sequences were obtained from naive CD8+ T cells from PBMCs. The receptors originated from a man aged 18 to 29 in good health. Some clones in this sample may be carry-over from other donors' samples.

V is TRBV2 and J is TRBJ2-1; TRBD2 aligns across 11 bases. In germline, CDR1 is SNHLY, CDR2 FYNNEI. V lost 10 bases to trimming and J lost 5 bases; unmatched junction nucleotides: 16. The CDR3 has 17 residues. This chain's CDR3 is CATIGMTSGNPHNEQFF. CDR3 nucleotide sequence: TGTGCCACCATTGGGATGACTAGCGGGAATCCCCACAATGAGCAGTTCTTC.

The CDR3 spells CASSYSGQGLDEQYF. The CDR3 region has the DNA TGTGCCAGCAGTTACTCGGGACAGGGGTTGGACGAGCAGTACTTC. This chain links TRBV6-6 with TRBJ2-7; TRBD1 matches at 10 bases. Per germline, CDR1 MNHNY and CDR2 SVGAGI (reference sequence). Losses at the gene ends were 0 bases for V and 5 bases for J; bases not matched to a gene: 4. The CDR3 runs to 15 residues.